This entry concerns a single T cell receptor beta chain. In the original analysis: Amplification from reference gene primers served as the basis for estimated nucleated cell counts. Repertoires were generated with immunoSEQ multiplex PCR, while TCRdb's copy carries only in-frame clones and drops some. V, J and clone size are those of that table, while D and trimming were read from the DNA. This sample yields tens of thousands of clones, of which approximately 80% are seen a single time; less than 7% belongs to the top ten. This specimen belongs to a study of blood T cell repertoires in COVID-19. Overall study: Sites in the United States, Italy and Spain provided acute and convalescent COVID-19 samples. T cells, B-cell-depleted T cells, or PBMCs provided the cDNA or gDNA that served as material.

Germline values: CDR1 SGHTA, CDR2 FQGNSA. The CDR3 is made up of 13 amino acids. Trimming shortened V by 5 bases and J by 10 bases, and 15 bases separated the two germline ends. V and J are TRBV7-2 and TRBJ2-1, with D uncertain. This clonotype was obtained from a man in his fifties or sixties with active COVID-19. Sequencing was done on a sample of peripheral blood. CDR3 sequence reads: CASSGESVGEQFF. The CDR3 DNA is TGTGCCAGCAGCGGCGAAAGCGTCGGGGAGCAGTTCTTC.